This TCR beta chain was obtained from a study of cytomegalovirus exposure and HLA in healthy donors. Findings and caveats of the study: Among the most significant clusters, several appeared linked to common viral pathogens in a later analysis. In the analysis, some V segments, TRBV6-2 and TRBV6-3 included, were excluded as indistinguishable. HLA-A and HLA-B allele assignments for most subjects were reportedly predicted accurately using TCR beta sequences. Roughly uniform sequencing depth across donors was assumed, possibly incorrectly.

With regard to this clone: Its specificity is not known.

A multiplex PCR was run with 60 Vbeta primers and 13 Jbeta primers. Repertoires were generated with immunoSEQ multiplex PCR, while TCRdb's copy carries only in-frame clones and drops some. The table lists approximately 76,000 clones, approximately 57% of them singletons. This CDR3 has 16 residues. Germline loops: CDR1 SGHTA, CDR2 FQGNSA. V was pared by 0 bases and J by 6 bases, with 9 bases of the junction left unmatched. Sequencing was done on a sample of PBMCs. The sequence derives from a man aged 25-45 years in good health and CMV-seropositive. V usage is TRBV7-2 and J usage is TRBJ2-3; 7 bases line up with TRBD2. This CDR3 is CASSLASAGVGDTQYF. The CDR3 nucleotides are TGTGCCAGCAGCTTAGCGTCGGCGGGAGTTGGGGATACGCAGTATTTT. Using reference TRBV7-2 and TRBJ2-3 for the parts outside the CDR3, the full variable domain is GAGVSQSPSNKVTEKGKDVELRCDPISGHTALYWYRQSLGQGLEFLIYFQGNSAPDKSGLPSDRFSAERTGGSVSTLTIQRTQQEDSAVYLCASSLASAGVGDTQYFGPGTRLTVL.